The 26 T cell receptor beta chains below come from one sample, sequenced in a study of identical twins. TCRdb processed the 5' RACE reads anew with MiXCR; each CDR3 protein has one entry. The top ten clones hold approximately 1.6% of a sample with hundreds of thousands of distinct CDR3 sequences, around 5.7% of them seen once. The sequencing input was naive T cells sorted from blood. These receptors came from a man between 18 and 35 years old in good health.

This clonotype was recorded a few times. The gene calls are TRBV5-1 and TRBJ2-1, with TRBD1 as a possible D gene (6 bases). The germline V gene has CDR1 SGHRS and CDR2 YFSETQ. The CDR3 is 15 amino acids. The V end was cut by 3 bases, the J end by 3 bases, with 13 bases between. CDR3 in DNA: TGCGCCAGCAGCTGGGCCGGGACAAGCTACAATGAGCAGTTCTTC. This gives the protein CASSWAGTSYNEQFF. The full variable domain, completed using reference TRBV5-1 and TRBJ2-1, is KAGVTQTPRYLIKTRGQQVTLSCSPISGHRSVSWYQQTPGQGLQFLFEYFSETQRNKGNFPGRFSGRQFSNSRSEMNVSTLELGDSALYLCASSWAGTSYNEQFFGPGTRLTVL.

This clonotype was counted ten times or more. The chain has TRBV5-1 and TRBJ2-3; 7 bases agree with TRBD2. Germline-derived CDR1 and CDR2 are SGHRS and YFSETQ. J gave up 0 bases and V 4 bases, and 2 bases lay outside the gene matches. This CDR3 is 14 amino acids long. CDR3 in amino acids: CASSQTSSTDTQYF. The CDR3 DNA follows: TGCGCCAGCAGCCAGACTAGCAGCACAGATACGCAGTATTTT.

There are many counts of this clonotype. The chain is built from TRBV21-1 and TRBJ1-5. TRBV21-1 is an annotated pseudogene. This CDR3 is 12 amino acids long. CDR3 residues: CASSPTRRPQHF. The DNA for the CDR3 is TGTGCCAGCAGCCCCACGAGGCGGCCCCAGCATTTT.

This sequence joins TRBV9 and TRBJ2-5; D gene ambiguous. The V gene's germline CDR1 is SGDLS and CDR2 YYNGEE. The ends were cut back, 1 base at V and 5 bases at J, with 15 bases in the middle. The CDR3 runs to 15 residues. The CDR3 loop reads CASSVRPTMGETQYF. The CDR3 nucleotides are TGTGCCAGCAGCGTACGTCCGACGATGGGGGAGACCCAGTACTTC. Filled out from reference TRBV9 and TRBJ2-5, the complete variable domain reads DSGVTQTPKHLITATGQRVTLRCSPRSGDLSVYWYQQSLDQGLQFLIQYYNGEERAKGNILERFSAQQFPDLHSELNLSSLELGDSALYFCASSVRPTMGETQYFGPGTRLLVL.

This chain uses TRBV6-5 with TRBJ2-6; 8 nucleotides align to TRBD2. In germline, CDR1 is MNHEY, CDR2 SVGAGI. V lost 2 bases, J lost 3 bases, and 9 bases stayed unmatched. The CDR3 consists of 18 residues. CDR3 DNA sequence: TGTGCCAGCAGTTACCTCCCAGGACTAGCAGGTGGGGCCAACGTCCTGACTTTC. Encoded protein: CASSYLPGLAGGANVLTF.

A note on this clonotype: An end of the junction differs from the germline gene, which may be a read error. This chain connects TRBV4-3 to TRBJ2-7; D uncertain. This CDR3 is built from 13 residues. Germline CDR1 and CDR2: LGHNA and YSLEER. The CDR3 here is CASSQDFSHEQYF. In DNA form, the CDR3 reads TGCGCCAGCAGCCAAGATTTCTCCCACGAGCAGTACTTC.

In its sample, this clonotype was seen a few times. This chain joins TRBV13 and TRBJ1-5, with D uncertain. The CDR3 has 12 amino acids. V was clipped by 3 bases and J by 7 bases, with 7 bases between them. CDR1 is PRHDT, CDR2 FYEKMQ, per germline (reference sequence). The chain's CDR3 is CASSFREQPQHF. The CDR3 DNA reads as TGTGCCAGCAGCTTTAGGGAACAGCCCCAGCATTTT.

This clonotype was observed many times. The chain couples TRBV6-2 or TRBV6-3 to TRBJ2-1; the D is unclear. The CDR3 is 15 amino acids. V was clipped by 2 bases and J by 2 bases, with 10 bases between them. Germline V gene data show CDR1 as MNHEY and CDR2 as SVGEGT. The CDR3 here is CASSYELPTYNEQFF. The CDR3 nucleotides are TGTGCCAGCAGTTACGAGCTTCCTACCTACAATGAGCAGTTCTTC.

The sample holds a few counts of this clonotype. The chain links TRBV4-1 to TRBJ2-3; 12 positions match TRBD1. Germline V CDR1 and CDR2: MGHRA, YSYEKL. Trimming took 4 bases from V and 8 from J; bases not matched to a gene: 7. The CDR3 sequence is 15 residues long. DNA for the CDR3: TGCGCCAGCAGCCCCGGGACAGGGGGCAGAAGTACGCAGTATTTT. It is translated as CASSPGTGGRSTQYF.

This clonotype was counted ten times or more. CDR3 bases: TGCAGTGTCAGGGGCAGCAACAATCAGCCCCAGCATTTT. Its translation: CSVRGSNNQPQHF. This rearrangement joins TRBV20-1 to TRBJ1-5, with D possibly matching TRBD1 (6 bases). CDR1 and CDR2 from the germline V gene are DFQATT and SNEGSKA (reference sequence). The CDR3 length is 13 residues. Trimming left V 7 bases short and J 3 bases short, with 13 bases between.

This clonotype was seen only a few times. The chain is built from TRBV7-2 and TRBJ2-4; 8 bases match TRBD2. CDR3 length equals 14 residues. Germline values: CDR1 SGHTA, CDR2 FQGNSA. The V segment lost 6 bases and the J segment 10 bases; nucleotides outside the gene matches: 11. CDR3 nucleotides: TGTGCCAGCAGGGAACCAAGCGGGAGTTGGATTCAGTACTTC. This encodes CASREPSGSWIQYF. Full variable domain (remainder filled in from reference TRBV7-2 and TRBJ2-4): GAGVSQSPSNKVTEKGKDVELRCDPISGHTALYWYRQSLGQGLEFLIYFQGNSAPDKSGLPSDRFSAERTGGSVSTLTIQRTQQEDSAVYLCASREPSGSWIQYFGAGTRLSVL.

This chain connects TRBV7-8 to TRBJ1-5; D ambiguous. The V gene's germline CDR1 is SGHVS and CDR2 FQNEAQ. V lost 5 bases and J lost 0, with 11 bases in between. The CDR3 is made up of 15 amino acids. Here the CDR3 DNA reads TGTGCCAGCAGCCTCGTTCGGGTTAGCAATCAGCCCCAGCATTTT. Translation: CASSLVRVSNQPQHF. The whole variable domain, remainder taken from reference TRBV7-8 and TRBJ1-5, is GAGVSQSPRYKVAKRGQDVALRCDPISGHVSLFWYQQALGQGPEFLTYFQNEAQLDKSGLPSDRFFAERPEGSVSTLKIQRTQQEDSAVYLCASSLVRVSNQPQHFGDGTRLSIL.

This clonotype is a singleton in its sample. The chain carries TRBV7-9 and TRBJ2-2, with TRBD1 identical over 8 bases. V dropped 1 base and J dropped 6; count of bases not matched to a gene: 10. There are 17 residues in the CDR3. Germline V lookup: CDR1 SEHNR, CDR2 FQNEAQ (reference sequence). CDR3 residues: CASSLESAGGRPGELFF. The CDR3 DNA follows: TGTGCCAGCAGCTTAGAATCGGCAGGGGGCCGACCCGGGGAGCTGTTTTTT. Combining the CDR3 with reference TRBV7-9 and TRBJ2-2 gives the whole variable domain DTGVSQNPRHKITKRGQNVTFRCDPISEHNRLYWYRQTLGQGPEFLTYFQNEAQLEKSRLLSDRFSAERPKGSFSTLEIQRTEQGDSAMYLCASSLESAGGRPGELFFGEGSRLTVL.

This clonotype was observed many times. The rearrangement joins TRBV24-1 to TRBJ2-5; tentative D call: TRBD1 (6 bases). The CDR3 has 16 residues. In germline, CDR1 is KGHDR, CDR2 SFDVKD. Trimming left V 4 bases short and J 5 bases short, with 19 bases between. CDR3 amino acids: CATSDPSTGLGETQYF. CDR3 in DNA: TGTGCCACCAGTGACCCCTCCACAGGGCTGGGGGAGACCCAGTACTTC.

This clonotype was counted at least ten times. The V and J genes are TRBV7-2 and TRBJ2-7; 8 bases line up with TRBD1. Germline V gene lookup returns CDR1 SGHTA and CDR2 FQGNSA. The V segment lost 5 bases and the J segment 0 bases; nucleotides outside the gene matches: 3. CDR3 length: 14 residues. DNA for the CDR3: TGTGCCAGCAGCAGGGACAGGTACTCCTACGAGCAGTACTTC. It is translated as CASSRDRYSYEQYF.

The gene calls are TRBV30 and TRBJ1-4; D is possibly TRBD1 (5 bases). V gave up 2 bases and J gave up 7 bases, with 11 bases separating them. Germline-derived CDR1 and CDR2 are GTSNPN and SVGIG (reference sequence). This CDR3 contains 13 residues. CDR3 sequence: CAWSWDGLEKLFF. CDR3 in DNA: TGTGCCTGGAGTTGGGACGGACTTGAAAAACTGTTTTTT.

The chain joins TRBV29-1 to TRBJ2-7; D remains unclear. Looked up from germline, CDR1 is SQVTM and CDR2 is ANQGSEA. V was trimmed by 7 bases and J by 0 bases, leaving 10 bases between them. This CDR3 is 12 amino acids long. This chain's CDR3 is CSGTESSYEQYF. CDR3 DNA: TGCAGCGGGACGGAGAGCTCCTACGAGCAGTACTTC.

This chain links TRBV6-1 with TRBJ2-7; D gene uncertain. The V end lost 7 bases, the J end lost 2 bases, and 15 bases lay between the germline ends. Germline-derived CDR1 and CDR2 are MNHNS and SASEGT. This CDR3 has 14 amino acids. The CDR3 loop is CASIGKKPPYEQYF. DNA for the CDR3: TGTGCCAGCATTGGGAAGAAACCGCCCTACGAGCAGTACTTC.

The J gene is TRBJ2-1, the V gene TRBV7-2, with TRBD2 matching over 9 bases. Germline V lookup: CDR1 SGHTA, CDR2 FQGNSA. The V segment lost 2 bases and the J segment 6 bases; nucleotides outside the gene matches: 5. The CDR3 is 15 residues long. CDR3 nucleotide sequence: TGTGCCAGCAGCTTATTACGAGCGGGGGGCAATGAGCAGTTCTTC. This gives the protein CASSLLRAGGNEQFF.

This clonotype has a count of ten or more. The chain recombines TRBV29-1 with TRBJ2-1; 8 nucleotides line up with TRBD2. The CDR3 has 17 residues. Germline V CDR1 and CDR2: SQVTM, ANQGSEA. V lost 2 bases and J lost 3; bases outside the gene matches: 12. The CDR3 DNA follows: TGCAGCGTTGAAAAAGCGGGAGTTTTCTATGACTACAATGAGCAGTTCTTC. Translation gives CSVEKAGVFYDYNEQFF.

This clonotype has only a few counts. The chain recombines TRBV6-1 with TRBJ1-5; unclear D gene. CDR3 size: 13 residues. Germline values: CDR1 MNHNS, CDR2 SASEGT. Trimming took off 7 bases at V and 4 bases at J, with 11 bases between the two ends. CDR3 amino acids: CASNVQWNQPQHF. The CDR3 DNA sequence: TGTGCCAGCAACGTCCAATGGAATCAGCCCCAGCATTTT.

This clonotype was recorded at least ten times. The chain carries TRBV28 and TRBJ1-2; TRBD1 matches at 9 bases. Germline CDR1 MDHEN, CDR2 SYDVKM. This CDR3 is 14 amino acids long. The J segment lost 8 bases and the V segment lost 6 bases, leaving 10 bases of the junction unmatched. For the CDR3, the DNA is TGTGCCAGCAGCGAACTCATACAGGGGGCGGGCTACACCTTC. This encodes CASSELIQGAGYTF.

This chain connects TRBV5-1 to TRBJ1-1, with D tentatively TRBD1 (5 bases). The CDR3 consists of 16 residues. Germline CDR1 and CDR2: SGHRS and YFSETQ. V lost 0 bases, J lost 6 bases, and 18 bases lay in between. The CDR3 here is CASSLAGQGELAEAFF. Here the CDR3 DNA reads TGCGCCAGCAGCTTGGCGGGCCAGGGTGAGTTGGCTGAAGCTTTCTTT.

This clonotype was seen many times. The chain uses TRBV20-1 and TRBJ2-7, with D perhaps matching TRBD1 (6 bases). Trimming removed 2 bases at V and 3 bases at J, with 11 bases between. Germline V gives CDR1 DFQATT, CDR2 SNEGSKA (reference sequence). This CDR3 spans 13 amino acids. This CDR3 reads CSARRTAFYEQYF. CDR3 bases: TGCAGTGCTAGAAGGACAGCCTTCTACGAGCAGTACTTC.

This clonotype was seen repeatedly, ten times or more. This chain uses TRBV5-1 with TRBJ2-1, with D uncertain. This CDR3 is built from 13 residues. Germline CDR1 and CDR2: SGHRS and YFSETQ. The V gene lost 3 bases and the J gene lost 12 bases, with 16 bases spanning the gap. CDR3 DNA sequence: TGCGCCAGCAGCTCCCTGAGCTTTGGCCGGCAGTTCTTC. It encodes CASSSLSFGRQFF. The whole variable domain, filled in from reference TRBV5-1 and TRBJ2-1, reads KAGVTQTPRYLIKTRGQQVTLSCSPISGHRSVSWYQQTPGQGLQFLFEYFSETQRNKGNFPGRFSGRQFSNSRSEMNVSTLELGDSALYLCASSSLSFGRQFFGPGTRLTVL.

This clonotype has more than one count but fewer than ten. The CDR3 DNA sequence: TGTGCCAGCAGCTTAAGGGCTAGCGGGAGCACAGATACGCAGTATTTT. Residues: CASSLRASGSTDTQYF. The rearrangement uses TRBV7-3 and TRBJ2-3; 8 positions agree with TRBD2. Germline CDR1 reads SGHTA; CDR2 reads FQGTGA. V shed 1 base and J 0 bases; nucleotides not matched to a gene: 3. The CDR3 contains 16 residues.